This T cell receptor beta chain was retrieved from a study of T cell changes during pregnancy in multiple sclerosis. The germline V gene has CDR1 GTSNPN and CDR2 SVGIG (reference sequence). This CDR3 contains 13 residues. Trimming took off 2 bases at V and 3 bases at J, with 8 bases between the two ends. Profiling relied on immunoSEQ multiplex PCR, and the TCRdb table lists in-frame clones only, not all of them. The sample lists about 53,000 clones; over 90% were seen once. This chain connects TRBV30 to TRBJ1-5, with unresolved D. The material sequenced was CD4+ T cells from peripheral blood mononuclear cells, taken in the third trimester of pregnancy. The source is a female donor with multiple sclerosis, enrolled in a pregnancy study. This CDR3 reads CAWSLSANQPQHF. As DNA, the CDR3 is TGTGCCTGGAGTTTGAGTGCCAATCAGCCCCAGCATTTT. The variable domain in full, completed from reference TRBV30 and TRBJ1-5, reads SQTIHQWPATLVQPVGSPLSLECTVEGTSNPNLYWYRQAAGRGLQLLFYSVGIGQISSEVPQNLSASRPQDRQFILSSKKLLLSDSGFYLCAWSLSANQPQHFGDGTRLSIL.